This TCR beta chain was captured by sequencing in a study of blood T cell repertoires in COVID-19. Background on the study: Acute and convalescent COVID-19 specimens originated in the United States, Italy and Spain. T cells, B-cell-depleted T cells, or PBMCs supplied cDNA or gDNA.

This CDR3 region has 14 residues. Per germline, CDR1 MNHEY and CDR2 SMNVEV (reference sequence). V shed 6 bases and J shed 1 base, with 12 bases lying between them. Per the authors' pipeline: Reference gene primer amplification yielded estimated nucleated cell counts. Profiled with immunoSEQ multiplex PCR; TCRdb holds only in-frame clones, not every one. Clonal size and the V and J genes are those of that table, whereas D and trimming came from the DNA. This sample has approximately 85,000 clones; around 92% occur once, and the top ten carry about 5.9%. The V call is TRBV27, the J call TRBJ1-2, with D unclear. This TCR came from a woman aged 55-69 years with active COVID-19. Input material: peripheral blood. CDR3 DNA: TGTGCCAGCAGCCGACAAAAGGATAACTATGGCTACACCTTC. Its translation: CASSRQKDNYGYTF.